This record covers a single T cell receptor beta chain. What this receptor recognizes is not known. Base-call qualities are not available, and no considerably larger clone is one nucleotide away. The germline V gene (reference sequence) yields SGHNT for CDR1 and YYREEE for CDR2. Clipping removes 2 bases from V and 8 bases from J, with 6 as the unmatched junction base count. The CDR3 spans 14 residues, from the cysteine through the phenylalanine. The DNA shown is the 42-base CDR3, in frame from base 1. This sample's time point label indicates: baseline before first vaccination. The vaccinee samples were drawn from two UK trials, COV001 and COV002, one of which was a single-blind randomized controlled phase 2/3 trial testing AZD1222 (ChAdOx1 nCoV-19) in healthy adults. Trial participant PBMC samples were collected at day 0 and day 28 after the second dose for TCRbeta chain sequencing. The data derive from a study of T cell responses to AZD1222 COVID-19 vaccine (dated by TCRdb to the early 2020s). Turning to the overall study: AZD1222 recipients whose second dose came at about 4 weeks and those whose second dose came at about 12 weeks were combined into one group, since spike-specific TCR depth and breadth did not differ between the two schedules. A total of about 240 trial participants underwent TCR sequencing, of whom approximately 210 received two doses of AZD1222 and roughly 25 received two doses of the MenACWY control vaccine. Trial participants were enrolled by age into 18-55, 56-69 and 70-plus year subgroups, with 148, 28 and 57 TCR-sequenced participants respectively. Overall results and qualifications from the work: Conclusions about previously exposed vaccinees are limited because only five to seven AZD1222 recipients were SARS-CoV-2 seropositive at baseline. CD4 TCRs associated with the vaccine covered the entire spike protein, and the dominant responses were in regions 160-218 and 743-854. Spike-specific TCR breadth and depth rose significantly after two AZD1222 doses compared with day 0 and with MenACWY recipients. Epitopes outside the regions mutated in the B.1.351 and B.1.1.7 variants were reportedly recognized by nearly half of the unique spike-specific TCRs. In the small 56-69-year group, the increase in depth fell short of significance, most likely because of low power. Because no day 14 peak-response samples were available, the repertoires could be characterized only after the peak T cell response. Most participants were white British and females outnumbered males, and the authors suggested that clonal diversity may have been underestimated.

The CDR3 regions of human TCRbeta chains were analyzed by immunosequencing. Processing in the source paper ran as follows. Repertoire TCRs were checked for matches against a reference library of SARS-CoV-2-specific TCRs that had been generated using the MIRA antigen-specificity platform. Breadth meant the fraction of unique TCRs that were SARS-CoV-2-associated, whereas depth meant the fraction of total T cells that were SARS-CoV-2-associated. Using the MIRA data, each spike-specific TCR was mapped to the spike region that the TCR reacts to and placed in a CD4 or CD8 class. Log10-transformed breadth and depth values were compared by one-way ANOVA with Sidak's multiple comparisons tests. TCRdb holds this immuneACCESS table with in-frame rearrangements only. Some clones are missing; in checked studies, unresolved V genes explain under half, and the rest has no known cause. Clone size and the V and J calls come from that table; the DNA yielded D and trimming. This sample holds about 120,000 clones; about 90% were observed only once. 6.5% to 9.5% of the sample is taken by the ten largest.

This receptor was identified in an adult in good health. Recombination connected TRBV5-4 to TRBJ1-1, and 10 junctional nucleotides match TRBD1. This specimen was peripheral blood, taken on day 0 of AZD1222 vaccination. The DNA sequence follows: TGTGCCAGCAGCTTCCGGGACAGGGGTGGAGAAGCTTTCTTT. Translation gives CASSFRDRGGEAFF.